This T cell receptor (beta chain) derives from a study of sequential checkpoint blockade in melanoma. Method: immunoSEQ multiplex PCR; TCRdb's copy keeps in-frame clones and lacks some. The data hold 15,000 to 20,000 clones, with 85% to 95% observed a single time. The germline V gene has CDR1 MGHRA and CDR2 YSYEKL. V gave up 4 bases and J gave up 2 bases, with 8 bases separating them. The CDR3 has 13 residues. Treatment meaning: randomized to nivolumab then ipilimumab (arm A) or the reverse (arm B). The clonotype originates from a human donor with melanoma. The sequencing used CD8+ T cells sorted from blood (inferred from file names), collected from a patient given nivolumab and ipilimumab in sequence. The chain carries TRBV4-1 and TRBJ1-1; a weak D match, TRBD1 (5 bases). DNA of the CDR3: TGCGCCAGCAGCCCGGACATTAACACTGAAGCTTTCTTT. This sequence encodes CASSPDINTEAFF.